These 32 T cell receptor beta chains came from one sample sequenced in a study of control samples from healthy donors and cancer patients. Method: immunoSEQ multiplex PCR; TCRdb's copy keeps in-frame clones and lacks some. The sample carries 250,000 to 300,000 clones, roughly four fifths recorded once. The sequencing sample was made of PBMCs. The receptors were gathered from a woman aged 55-70 years with lung cancer.

This chain joins TRBV6-1 and TRBJ1-2, with 8 bases lining up with TRBD1. J was trimmed by 8 bases and V by 3 bases; bases with no gene match: 11. Germline V CDR1 and CDR2: MNHNS, SASEGT. The CDR3 is made up of 15 amino acids. CDR3 DNA sequence: TGTGCCAGCAGTGATCAGGCAGGGGGCACAGGGGGCTACACCTTC. This translates into CASSDQAGGTGGYTF.

V gene TRBV5-1 combines with J gene TRBJ2-5; D might be TRBD2 (6 bases). This CDR3 spans 16 amino acids. Germline assignment: CDR1 SGHRS and CDR2 YFSETQ. The ends were cut back, 8 bases at V and 0 bases at J, with 20 bases in the middle. CDR3: CASSQTGSANQETQYF. As DNA, the CDR3 is TGCGCCAGTAGTCAGACCGGGAGCGCTAACCAAGAGACCCAGTACTTC. The variable domain in full, completed from reference TRBV5-1 and TRBJ2-5, reads KAGVTQTPRYLIKTRGQQVTLSCSPISGHRSVSWYQQTPGQGLQFLFEYFSETQRNKGNFPGRFSGRQFSNSRSEMNVSTLELGDSALYLCASSQTGSANQETQYFGPGTRLLVL.

Concerning this clone: Other DNA sequences in the same sample also yield this CDR3. J is TRBJ2-3 and V is TRBV9; possibly TRBD2 for D (7 bases). The CDR3 is made up of 17 amino acids. CDR1 SGDLS and CDR2 YYNGEE come from the germline V gene. V shed 0 bases and J shed 5 bases, with 19 bases lying between them. Written as DNA, the CDR3 is TGTGCCAGCAGCGTAGGGGGGGCGGGGGCACGGGGAGATACGCAGTATTTT. This sequence encodes CASSVGGAGARGDTQYF.

V and J are TRBV6-6 and TRBJ1-1; D may be TRBD1 (6 bases). Germline V lookup: CDR1 MNHNY, CDR2 SVGAGI (reference sequence). The CDR3 has 16 residues. V lost 11 bases, J lost 1 base, and 23 bases lay in between. CDR3 sequence reads: CAGLRGRTNSNTEAFF. The CDR3, as DNA: TGTGCCGGTCTAAGGGGGAGGACTAATTCGAACACTGAAGCTTTCTTT.

This rearrangement joins TRBV11-2 to TRBJ1-5; D gene uncertain. The germline V gene has CDR1 SGHAT and CDR2 FQNNGV. This CDR3 has 13 amino acids. The V gene lost 5 bases and the J gene lost 6 bases, with 11 bases spanning the gap. CDR3 region: CASSASRSQPQHF. CDR3 sequence (DNA): TGTGCCAGCAGCGCCAGCAGGAGTCAGCCCCAGCATTTT. Using reference TRBV11-2 and TRBJ1-5 for the parts outside the CDR3, the full variable domain is EAGVAQSPRYKIIEKRQSVAFWCNPISGHATLYWYQQILGQGPKLLIQFQNNGVVDDSQLPKDRFSAERLKGVDSTLKIQPAKLEDSAVYLCASSASRSQPQHFGDGTRLSIL.

This rearrangement joins TRBV5-1 to TRBJ2-7; 10 bases line up with TRBD2. The germline gives CDR1 SGHRS, CDR2 YFSETQ. V lost 5 bases to trimming and J lost 0 bases; unmatched junction nucleotides: 5. This CDR3 is built from 15 residues. CDR3 coding DNA: TGCGCCAGCAGGGCCGGGACTAGCGTCTCCTACGAGCAGTACTTC. It is translated as CASRAGTSVSYEQYF. Full variable domain (outside the CDR3, taken from reference TRBV5-1 and TRBJ2-7): KAGVTQTPRYLIKTRGQQVTLSCSPISGHRSVSWYQQTPGQGLQFLFEYFSETQRNKGNFPGRFSGRQFSNSRSEMNVSTLELGDSALYLCASRAGTSVSYEQYFGPGTRLTVT.

The chain recombines TRBV2 with TRBJ2-1, with TRBD2 matching 9 bases. Trimming took 7 bases from V and 7 from J; bases not matched to a gene: 5. The CDR3 loop spans 13 amino acids. Germline V lookup: CDR1 SNHLY, CDR2 FYNNEI. CDR3 nucleotides: TGTGCCAGCACCCGCGGGAGGGAGAATGAGCAGTTCTTC. Its translation is CASTRGRENEQFF.

The chain couples TRBV6-5 to TRBJ2-5; D gene uncertain. The CDR3 spans 15 residues. Trimming took 2 bases from V and 2 from J, leaving 12 bases between them. Germline CDR1 and CDR2: MNHEY and SVGAGI. The CDR3 loop is CASSYEPGSQETQYF. The CDR3 DNA reads as TGTGCCAGCAGTTACGAACCTGGGTCGCAAGAGACCCAGTACTTC.

The gene calls are TRBV5-8 and TRBJ1-1; D is undetermined. The CDR3 spans 14 residues. Germline assignment: CDR1 SGHTS and CDR2 YDEGEE. The V end lost 4 bases, the J end lost 3 bases, and 13 bases lay between the germline ends. This chain's CDR3 is CASSERSLYTEAFF. The CDR3 nucleotides read TGTGCCAGCAGCGAGAGGTCCTTGTACACTGAAGCTTTCTTT.

This clone appeared a few times. The V and J genes are TRBV3-1 (or the pseudogene TRBV3-2) and TRBJ1-2; 7 nucleotides match TRBD1. V shed 4 bases and J 0 bases; nucleotides not matched to a gene: 17. The CDR3 spans 19 residues. CDR1 and CDR2 from the germline V gene are LGHDT and YNNKEL (reference sequence). CDR3 bases: TGTGCCAGCAGCCTGCGCGCGAGGGGGCGACTCTTAGCTAACTATGGCTACACCTTC. Translating it yields CASSLRARGRLLANYGYTF.

The gene calls are TRBV6-5 and TRBJ2-1; possible D gene TRBD1, 6 bases. Per the germline V gene, CDR1 is MNHEY and CDR2 is SVGAGI. This CDR3 contains 14 residues. The V end lost 6 bases, the J end lost 6 bases, and 15 bases lay between the germline ends. CDR3 sequence (DNA): TGTGCCAGCAGCTGGACAGCTACGTCCAATGAGCAGTTCTTC. The encoded protein is CASSWTATSNEQFF.

The genes are TRBV5-1 and TRBJ2-1; tentatively, D is TRBD2 (6 bases). V lost 3 bases and J lost 0, with 13 bases in between. The germline V gene encodes CDR1 SGHRS and CDR2 YFSETQ. The CDR3 covers 16 residues. The CDR3 DNA follows: TGCGCCAGCAGCTCGGGGGAAGCCAGCTCCTACAATGAGCAGTTCTTC. Translating gives CASSSGEASSYNEQFF.

V and J are TRBV12-3 or TRBV12-4 and TRBJ2-4; D not resolved. V shed 3 bases and J shed 12 bases, with 12 bases lying between them. This CDR3 is 12 amino acids long. CDR3 DNA sequence: TGTGCCAGCAGTTTTTGGGGATCCGATCAGTACTTC. It yields the protein CASSFWGSDQYF.

The chain recombines TRBV24-1 with TRBJ1-1; 9 nucleotides match TRBD1. Germline V gene sequence: CDR1 KGHDR, CDR2 SFDVKD. The trim removed 6 bases at V and 3 bases at J, leaving 4 bases unmatched. This CDR3 has 14 residues. CDR3 sequence reads: CATSPGQGDTEAFF. The CDR3 bases are TGTGCCACCAGTCCGGGACAGGGCGACACTGAAGCTTTCTTT.

This chain joins TRBV6-5 and TRBJ2-7; 8 positions agree with TRBD2. CDR1 is MNHEY and CDR2 is SVGAGI in the germline V gene. This CDR3 comprises 13 residues. Germline trimming cut 5 bases from V and 2 bases from J; bases unmatched to any gene: 2. The CDR3 is CASSSGGPYEQYF. The CDR3 nucleotides are TGTGCCAGCAGTAGCGGGGGCCCCTACGAGCAGTACTTC.

The CDR3 is CASSSGGELFF. In DNA, the CDR3 is TGTGCCAGCAGCTCGGGGGGGGAGCTGTTTTTT. The chain recombines TRBV2 with TRBJ2-2, with D tentatively TRBD2 (5 bases). The CDR3 has 11 residues. CDR1 and CDR2 from the germline V gene are SNHLY and FYNNEI. Trimming left V 6 bases short and J 8 bases short, with 7 bases between. The full variable domain, with the rest looked up from reference TRBV2 and TRBJ2-2, is EPEVTQTPSHQVTQMGQEVILRCVPISNHLYFYWYRQILGQKVEFLVSFYNNEISEKSEIFDDQFSVERPDGSNFTLKIRSTKLEDSAMYFCASSSGGELFFGEGSRLTVL.

This clone was observed a single time. V usage is TRBV5-1 and J usage is TRBJ2-7; 14 bases agree with TRBD2. Germline V gene sequence: CDR1 SGHRS, CDR2 YFSETQ. The CDR3 totals 18 residues. Unmatched junction bases numbered 10, after V lost 3 bases and J lost 2 bases. CDR3 bases: TGCGCCAGCAGCTCGGGACTAGCGGGAGTAAATCGGGCCTACGAGCAGTACTTC. Its translation is CASSSGLAGVNRAYEQYF.

This clone was counted many times. The chain combines TRBV19 with TRBJ1-1; D perhaps matches TRBD1 (6 bases). CDR1 and CDR2 from the germline V gene are LNHDA and SQIVND (reference sequence). The CDR3 covers 13 residues. V lost 6 bases to trimming and J lost 7 bases, with 15 bases between them. The CDR3 loop is CASSLTTGIEAFF. CDR3 bases: TGTGCCAGTAGCCTCACAACAGGGATTGAAGCTTTCTTT.

The chain employs TRBV4-1 and TRBJ1-2; 9 bases match TRBD1. The germline CDR1 and CDR2 sequences are MGHRA and YSYEKL. J lost 9 bases, V lost 1 base, and 6 bases had no gene match. The CDR3 contains 14 residues. CDR3 sequence: CASSQGKQGASYTF. The CDR3 nucleotides read TGCGCCAGCAGCCAAGGGAAACAGGGGGCGAGCTACACCTTC.

The genes are TRBV6-5 and TRBJ2-7; TRBD2 matches 8 bases. The V gene's germline CDR1 is MNHEY and CDR2 SVGAGI. With V trimmed by 2 bases and J by 3 bases, 0 bases remained unmatched. This CDR3 is 13 amino acids long. The CDR3 region is CASSYRGGYEQYF. Here the CDR3 DNA reads TGTGCCAGCAGTTACCGGGGGGGCTACGAGCAGTACTTC.

This chain uses TRBV27 with TRBJ1-4, with D possibly matching TRBD1 (5 bases). The CDR3 runs 14 residues. The V and J ends lost 6 bases and 5 bases respectively, with 13 bases between them. Germline CDR1 reads MNHEY; CDR2 reads SMNVEV (reference sequence). The CDR3 is CASRSTGPNEKLFF. In nucleotides, the CDR3 is TGTGCCAGCAGGTCCACGGGACCCAATGAAAAACTGTTTTTT.

The CDR3 bases are TGTGCCAGCAGCTTAGCGCCGGGTGTGTTTTCACCCCTCCACTTT. It encodes CASSLAPGVFSPLHF. J is TRBJ1-6 and V is TRBV7-9; D uncertain. CDR1 is SEHNR and CDR2 is FQNEAQ in the germline V gene (reference sequence). This CDR3 has 15 residues. The V gene lost 0 bases and the J gene lost 9 bases, with 12 bases spanning the gap.

V usage is TRBV30 and J usage is TRBJ1-4; tentative D call: TRBD1 (6 bases). CDR1 is GTSNPN and CDR2 is SVGIG in the germline V gene (reference sequence). The CDR3 runs to 13 residues. Trimming left V 4 bases short and J 7 bases short, with 13 bases between. The CDR3 bases are TGTGCCTGGAACAGGGTCAAAGGTGAAAAACTGTTTTTT. Protein: CAWNRVKGEKLFF. The whole variable domain, filled in from reference TRBV30 and TRBJ1-4, reads SQTIHQWPATLVQPVGSPLSLECTVEGTSNPNLYWYRQAAGRGLQLLFYSVGIGQISSEVPQNLSASRPQDRQFILSSKKLLLSDSGFYLCAWNRVKGEKLFFGSGTQLSVL.

The chain combines TRBV24-1 with TRBJ2-7; D is unclear. Germline lookup yields CDR1 KGHDR and CDR2 SFDVKD. The CDR3 is 11 residues long. Trimming stripped 3 bases from V and 3 bases from J, with 2 bases between. The CDR3 DNA reads as TGTGCCACCAGTGATCTCTACGAGCAGTACTTC. Protein product: CATSDLYEQYF.

The chain couples TRBV5-1 to TRBJ1-1; a possible D gene is TRBD1 (5 bases). Germline lookup yields CDR1 SGHRS and CDR2 YFSETQ. The V gene lost 0 bases and the J gene lost 1 base, with 19 bases spanning the gap. This CDR3 has 18 residues. CDR3: CASSLGAYRAGRNTEAFF. In DNA, the CDR3 is TGCGCCAGCAGCTTGGGGGCTTACCGGGCAGGGAGGAACACTGAAGCTTTCTTT. Filled out from reference TRBV5-1 and TRBJ1-1, the complete variable domain reads KAGVTQTPRYLIKTRGQQVTLSCSPISGHRSVSWYQQTPGQGLQFLFEYFSETQRNKGNFPGRFSGRQFSNSRSEMNVSTLELGDSALYLCASSLGAYRAGRNTEAFFGQGTRLTVV.

The rearrangement uses TRBV27 and TRBJ2-7; 7 bases agree with TRBD1. J lost 4 bases, V lost 3 bases, and 9 bases had no gene match. The CDR3 covers 15 residues. Germline values: CDR1 MNHEY, CDR2 SMNVEV (reference sequence). The CDR3 protein is CASSLSRTGLYEQYF. CDR3 bases: TGTGCCAGCAGTTTGTCAAGGACAGGCCTATACGAGCAGTACTTC.

This chain joins TRBV24-1 and TRBJ1-5, with a weak D call TRBD1 (6 bases). Germline V gene data show CDR1 as KGHDR and CDR2 as SFDVKD. The V and J ends lost 4 bases and 3 bases respectively, with 21 bases between them. The CDR3 consists of 18 residues. The CDR3 loop is CATSDPRAGGADNQPQHF. CDR3 bases: TGTGCCACCAGTGACCCCCGGGCGGGGGGGGCGGACAATCAGCCCCAGCATTTT.

The chain is built from TRBV5-5 and TRBJ2-7, with 7 positions matching TRBD1. CDR1 is SGHKS and CDR2 is YYEKEE in the germline V gene (reference sequence). The CDR3 has 15 amino acids. The ends lost 5 bases at V and 3 bases at J; junction bases unmatched: 11. DNA for the CDR3: TGTGCCAGCAGACCGCAACCGGGGACAGTCTACGAGCAGTACTTC. Amino acids: CASRPQPGTVYEQYF.

The sample holds one count of this clone. V and J are TRBV27 and TRBJ2-5; 11 nucleotides match TRBD2. This CDR3 spans 15 amino acids. V lost 6 bases, J lost 5 bases, and 8 bases stayed unmatched. The germline V gene has CDR1 MNHEY and CDR2 SMNVEV (reference sequence). CDR3 nucleotides: TGTGCCAGCAGCGGACTAGCGGGCCGGGAGGAGACCCAGTACTTC. Amino acids: CASSGLAGREETQYF.

The J gene is TRBJ1-5, the V gene TRBV18, with TRBD1 matching over 7 bases. CDR3 size: 14 residues. V was pared by 6 bases and J by 7 bases, with 9 bases of the junction left unmatched. Germline V gene sequence: CDR1 KGHSH, CDR2 LQKENI. The CDR3 region has the DNA TGTGCCAGCTCCCCCTATCAGGGGGGCCAGCCCCAGCATTTT. Protein: CASSPYQGGQPQHF.

V is TRBV28 and J is TRBJ1-2, with D possibly matching TRBD1 (5 bases). Germline V gene sequence: CDR1 MDHEN, CDR2 SYDVKM. This CDR3 contains 13 residues. The V gene lost 5 bases and the J gene lost 7 bases, with 14 bases spanning the gap. The CDR3 region is CASSLITGGGYTF. CDR3 bases: TGTGCCAGCAGTCTAATAACCGGGGGTGGCTACACCTTC.

V gene TRBV27 combines with J gene TRBJ2-7; TRBD2 matches at 9 bases. Per the germline V gene, CDR1 is MNHEY and CDR2 is SMNVEV (reference sequence). The CDR3 consists of 17 residues. V lost 3 bases to trimming and J lost 0 bases; unmatched junction nucleotides: 9. CDR3: CASSFSYSGSFSYEQYF. In DNA form, the CDR3 reads TGTGCCAGCAGTTTCTCCTATAGCGGGAGCTTCTCCTACGAGCAGTACTTC.